These 27 T cell receptor beta chains were sequenced from one sample in a study of shared clonotypes between healthy human individuals. Clones were read by immunoSEQ multiplex PCR, and TCRdb kept only the in-frame ones, dropping some. The table includes hundreds of thousands of clones, around 96% detected once. The naive CD8 fraction comprised CD45RO-negative cells positively selected for CCR7 and excluded terminally differentiated effector memory CD45RA+ cells. Sequencing was performed on naive CD8+ T cells sorted from blood. The receptors were gathered from a woman younger than 45 in good health.

This clone was seen once. The chain employs TRBV5-1 and TRBJ2-1; D gene unclear. The CDR3 contains 17 residues. From germline, CDR1 is SGHRS and CDR2 YFSETQ. With 1 base removed from V and 0 bases from J, the gap between germline ends came to 14 bases. CDR3 protein: CASSLSVRISSYNEQFF. CDR3 nucleotides: TGCGCCAGCAGCTTGAGCGTACGAATATCCTCCTACAATGAGCAGTTCTTC.

This chain links TRBV2 with TRBJ2-1, with 8 bases that match TRBD2. The CDR3 loop spans 13 amino acids. Germline values: CDR1 SNHLY, CDR2 FYNNEI. V lost 2 bases, J lost 10 bases, and 4 bases stayed unmatched. This CDR3 reads CASSELGRGEQFF. CDR3 nucleotide sequence: TGTGCCAGCAGTGAACTCGGGAGGGGGGAGCAGTTCTTC.

V gene TRBV7-9 combines with J gene TRBJ2-3; D call uncertain. Deletions cut 0 bases from V and 5 bases from J, with 12 bases between. CDR3 length equals 15 residues. CDR1 is SEHNR and CDR2 is FQNEAQ in the germline V gene (reference sequence). The DNA for the CDR3 is TGTGCCAGCAGCTTAGCCCAAGCCCTTTTAGATACGCAGTATTTT. Residues: CASSLAQALLDTQYF. Using reference TRBV7-9 and TRBJ2-3 for the parts outside the CDR3, the full variable domain is DTGVSQNPRHKITKRGQNVTFRCDPISEHNRLYWYRQTLGQGPEFLTYFQNEAQLEKSRLLSDRFSAERPKGSFSTLEIQRTEQGDSAMYLCASSLAQALLDTQYFGPGTRLTVL.

This rearrangement joins TRBV9 to TRBJ2-7; D remains ambiguous. CDR1 and CDR2 (germline): SGDLS, YYNGEE. There are 14 residues in the CDR3. V shed 0 bases and J shed 4 bases, with 11 bases lying between them. The CDR3 nucleotides read TGTGCCAGCAGCGTAGTCTCGTTAGCTTACGAGCAGTACTTC. It encodes CASSVVSLAYEQYF.

V is TRBV5-4 and J is TRBJ1-2, with TRBD1 matching 7 bases. The germline CDR1 and CDR2 sequences are SGHNT and YYREEE (reference sequence). The CDR3 is made up of 16 amino acids. V shed 0 bases, J shed 4 bases, and the junction held 9 bases outside the gene matches. The CDR3 region is CASSLGSVGGSYGYTF. The CDR3 coding sequence is TGTGCCAGCAGCTTGGGAAGCGTAGGGGGCAGCTATGGCTACACCTTC.

This clone was counted a single time. The chain has TRBV7-9 and TRBJ2-3, with 7 nucleotides matching TRBD2. The trim removed 4 bases at V and 1 base at J, leaving 2 bases unmatched. Germline CDR1 reads SEHNR; CDR2 reads FQNEAQ (reference sequence). The CDR3 totals 14 residues. CDR3 coding DNA: TGTGCCAGCAGCTGGACTAGAGGCACAGATACGCAGTATTTT. Amino acid sequence: CASSWTRGTDTQYF.

This chain connects TRBV7-9 to TRBJ2-1, with 10 bases identical to TRBD2. The CDR3 is 17 residues long. After removal of 3 bases from V and 4 bases from J, the junction contained 9 bases not matched to a gene. CDR1 SEHNR and CDR2 FQNEAQ come from the germline V gene (reference sequence). DNA for the CDR3: TGTGCCAGCAGCTTCGGAGAGGGGACTAGCGCATACAATGAGCAGTTCTTC. It translates to CASSFGEGTSAYNEQFF.

The chain has TRBV7-8 and TRBJ1-6; D perhaps matches TRBD1 (6 bases). CDR1 SGHVS and CDR2 FQNEAQ come from the germline V gene. V dropped 1 base and J dropped 4 bases, with 11 bases sitting between them. This CDR3 comprises 16 residues. CDR3 nucleotide sequence: TGTGCCAGCAGCTTAGGCGGGGGGCCATATAATTCACCCCTCCACTTT. Its translation is CASSLGGGPYNSPLHF.

The chain couples TRBV15 to TRBJ1-1; D not certain. The V end was cut by 1 base, the J end by 1 base, with 4 bases between. Germline values: CDR1 LNHNV, CDR2 YYDKDF (reference sequence). The CDR3 sequence is 13 residues long. CDR3 sequence (DNA): TGTGCCACCAGCAGAGTACCGAACACTGAAGCTTTCTTT. Amino acid sequence: CATSRVPNTEAFF.

The chain carries TRBV27 and TRBJ1-5, with D maybe TRBD1 (6 bases). V lost 1 base and J 4 bases, leaving 14 bases between the germline ends. The V gene's germline CDR1 is MNHEY and CDR2 SMNVEV (reference sequence). The CDR3 runs 16 residues. The CDR3 coding sequence is TGTGCCAGCAGTTTATTATCGGGCAGGGGAAATCAGCCCCAGCATTTT. Translated: CASSLLSGRGNQPQHF.

CDR3 region: CSVPALSYGYTF. The CDR3 region has the DNA TGCAGCGTTCCCGCCCTCTCCTATGGCTACACCTTC. The chain has TRBV29-1 and TRBJ1-2; D unclear. Trimming left V 5 bases short and J 4 bases short, with 11 bases between. Germline assignment: CDR1 SQVTM and CDR2 ANQGSEA. The CDR3 totals 12 residues.

This chain links TRBV5-6 with TRBJ2-1, with D hard to call. V was trimmed by 0 bases and J by 8 bases, leaving 9 bases between them. In germline, CDR1 is SGHDT, CDR2 YYEEEE. This CDR3 is built from 13 residues. The CDR3 coding sequence is TGTGCCAGCAGCTTGGAAGGGCGTGATGAGCAGTTCTTC. It is translated as CASSLEGRDEQFF. The full variable domain, its missing parts supplied by reference TRBV5-6 and TRBJ2-1, is DAGVTQSPTHLIKTRGQQVTLRCSPKSGHDTVSWYQQALGQGPQFIFQYYEEEERQRGNFPDRFSGHQFPNYSSELNVNALLLGDSALYLCASSLEGRDEQFFGPGTRLTVL.

The chain joins TRBV21-1 to TRBJ2-5; the DNA was not compared with TRBD1, the D call given in the table. TRBV21-1 is tagged as a pseudogene. This CDR3 contains 14 residues. Here the CDR3 reads CATLFSETKETQYF. CDR3 in DNA: TGTGCCACCCTCTTCTCCGAGACAAAAGAGACCCAGTACTTC.

The chain is built from TRBV7-6 and TRBJ2-2, with a tentative D call TRBD1 (6 bases). CDR3 length: 14 amino acids. Trimming shortened V by 5 bases and J by 8 bases, and 15 bases separated the two germline ends. Germline CDR1 SGHVS, CDR2 FNYEAQ. The CDR3 reads CASSHKTGAGELFF. For the CDR3, the DNA is TGTGCCAGCAGCCACAAGACAGGAGCAGGGGAGCTGTTTTTT.

The gene calls are TRBV7-9 and TRBJ2-1; D is ambiguous. The CDR3 covers 16 residues. Deletions cut 6 bases from V and 3 bases from J, with 18 bases between. Germline assignment: CDR1 SEHNR and CDR2 FQNEAQ (reference sequence). The CDR3 spells CASSPDGDLYYNEQFF. CDR3 bases: TGTGCCAGCAGTCCGGACGGAGATCTCTACTACAATGAGCAGTTCTTC.

This clone appeared a single time. The chain recombines TRBV27 with TRBJ1-1, with a possible D match to TRBD1 (5 bases). There are 11 residues in the CDR3. Germline values: CDR1 MNHEY, CDR2 SMNVEV (reference sequence). The V end lost 5 bases, the J end lost 11 bases, and 12 bases lay between the germline ends. This CDR3 reads CASSEGPSAFF. CDR3 coding DNA: TGTGCCAGCAGTGAGGGACCGAGTGCTTTCTTT.

This sequence joins TRBV27 and TRBJ2-7; D is uncertain. CDR1 and CDR2 from the germline V gene are MNHEY and SMNVEV (reference sequence). The germline V and J ends were trimmed by 3 bases and 0 bases, with 12 bases remaining between them. The CDR3 runs 15 residues. CDR3 sequence (DNA): TGTGCCAGCAGTTTCGTAGAGACAAGCTCCTACGAGCAGTACTTC. Translating gives CASSFVETSSYEQYF.

The rearrangement joins TRBV27 to TRBJ1-1, with no clear D. This CDR3 has 13 amino acids. The germline gives CDR1 MNHEY, CDR2 SMNVEV (reference sequence). V was trimmed by 6 bases and J by 0 bases, leaving 8 bases between them. The CDR3 loop is CASSTYMNTEAFF. In DNA form, the CDR3 reads TGTGCCAGCAGCACCTATATGAACACTGAAGCTTTCTTT.

The rearrangement uses TRBV6-5 and TRBJ2-1; 7 positions agree with TRBD2. Germline CDR1 MNHEY, CDR2 SVGAGI. The CDR3 runs to 15 residues. Trimming cost V 7 bases and J 6 bases; bases outside gene matches: 12. CDR3 coding DNA: TGTGCCAGCACCTCCGGGGACTACCCTGGCAATGAGCAGTTCTTC. Encoded protein: CASTSGDYPGNEQFF.

The chain combines TRBV4-2 with TRBJ2-1; 12 bases line up with TRBD2. This CDR3 comprises 18 residues. Trimming cost V 4 bases and J 3 bases; bases outside gene matches: 10. CDR1 and CDR2 (germline): LGHNA, YNFKEQ. The CDR3, as DNA: TGTGCCAGCAGCCCCCCCGGCCGACTAGCGGGGGACTACAATGAGCAGTTCTTC. This codes for CASSPPGRLAGDYNEQFF.

This chain joins TRBV13 and TRBJ2-5, with a possible D match to TRBD1 (6 bases). The germline V gene has CDR1 PRHDT and CDR2 FYEKMQ (reference sequence). The CDR3 runs 15 residues. The ends were cut back, 5 bases at V and 5 bases at J, with 18 bases in the middle. CDR3 sequence (DNA): TGTGCCAGCAGCCACCGGGACATCCGTGAGGAGACCCAGTACTTC. Encoded protein: CASSHRDIREETQYF.

The chain combines TRBV7-9 with TRBJ2-6, with D hard to call. Germline CDR1 reads SEHNR; CDR2 reads FQNEAQ (reference sequence). The CDR3 loop spans 16 amino acids. V lost 1 base and J 0 bases, leaving 7 bases between the germline ends. The CDR3 region has the DNA TGTGCCAGCAGCTTAGGTCCTTACTCTGGGGCCAACGTCCTGACTTTC. Its translation: CASSLGPYSGANVLTF.

The chain recombines TRBV27 with TRBJ1-6, with D hard to call. The CDR3 length is 15 residues. Trimming removed 3 bases at V and 7 bases at J, with 13 bases between. The germline CDR1 and CDR2 sequences are MNHEY and SMNVEV (reference sequence). The CDR3 loop is CASSFTLSGNSPLHF. CDR3 DNA sequence: TGTGCCAGCAGTTTTACCCTCAGTGGAAATTCACCCCTCCACTTT.

This chain links TRBV10-3 with TRBJ1-1; a weak D match, TRBD1 (5 bases). V lost 4 bases and J lost 7, with 16 bases in between. The CDR3 runs 14 residues. Germline-derived CDR1 and CDR2 are ENHRY and SYGVKD. The CDR3 protein is CAISGQGSWGEAFF. The CDR3 region has the DNA TGTGCCATCAGTGGCCAGGGTTCGTGGGGTGAAGCTTTCTTT.

The chain uses TRBV19 and TRBJ2-3; D possibly corresponds to TRBD2 (6 bases). V was clipped by 6 bases and J by 3 bases, with 19 bases between them. The CDR3 sequence is 16 residues long. Germline assignment: CDR1 LNHDA and CDR2 SQIVND (reference sequence). The CDR3 is CASRNTGTLGTDTQYF. The DNA for the CDR3 is TGTGCCAGTAGAAACACCGGGACTCTGGGGACAGATACGCAGTATTTT.

The chain links TRBV27 to TRBJ2-3; 9 bases line up with TRBD2. CDR1 MNHEY and CDR2 SMNVEV come from the germline V gene (reference sequence). V was pared by 1 base and J by 6 bases, with 5 bases of the junction left unmatched. The CDR3 runs 15 residues. The CDR3 here is CASSLWTSVPDTQYF. CDR3 nucleotides: TGTGCCAGCAGTTTATGGACTAGCGTACCGGATACGCAGTATTTT.

The chain has TRBV27 and TRBJ1-2; D remains ambiguous. V was clipped by 8 bases and J by 4 bases, with 11 bases between them. CDR1 and CDR2 (germline): MNHEY, SMNVEV (reference sequence). This CDR3 is built from 12 residues. The CDR3: CASGGSLYGYTF. The CDR3 region has the DNA TGTGCCAGCGGAGGGAGCCTCTATGGCTACACCTTC.